The rows below give T cell receptor beta chains drawn from one sample of a study of CD8+ T cells in alopecia areata. Only in-frame clones appear in the TCRdb table, and some are missing; sequencing was by immunoSEQ multiplex PCR. The data contain 150,000 or so clones, more than 45% of them singletons. The starting material was CD8+ T cells sorted from blood, obtained at week 0. The receptors were gathered from a human donor with alopecia areata. Both conserved end residues are part of each CDR3. A D gene is named only where the DNA matches it firmly. Clone size is not always given. Where it is, it says once, few, many or a class for expanded clones.

v_call	j_call	clone_size	d_call	cdr3_aa	cdr3_nt
TRBV9	TRBJ2-5	NA	TRBD2	CASSVASGGGETQYF	TGTGCCAGCAGCGTAGCGAGCGGGGGCGGGGAGACCCAGTACTTC
TRBV4-3	TRBJ1-4	few	NA	CASSGGLNEKLFF	TGCGCCAGCAGCGGAGGTTTAAATGAAAAACTGTTTTTT
TRBV29-1	TRBJ2-3	few	NA	CSALWGTSTDTQYF	TGCAGCGCCCTATGGGGAACTAGCACAGATACGCAGTATTTT
TRBV10-3	TRBJ2-5	NA	NA	CAISVAGGRETQYF	TGTGCCATCAGTGTAGCCGGGGGCCGGGAGACCCAGTACTTC
TRBV7-9	TRBJ2-6	NA	TRBD1	CASSLITGAGANVLTF	TGTGCCAGCAGCTTGATAACAGGGGCCGGGGCCAACGTCCTGACTTTC
TRBV4-3	TRBJ2-2	NA	NA	CASSPDQGFTGELFF	TGCGCCAGCAGCCCGGACCAGGGTTTTACCGGGGAGCTGTTTTTT
TRBV15	TRBJ2-1	NA	TRBD2	CATSRDQAGAREQFF	TGTGCCACCAGCAGAGATCAAGCGGGGGCACGTGAGCAGTTCTTC
TRBV25-1	TRBJ2-6	NA	TRBD1	CASSTGAGANVLTF	TGTGCCAGCTCCACAGGGGCAGGGGCCAACGTCCTGACTTTC
TRBV12-5	TRBJ1-2	few	TRBD1	CASGSGTGIYGYTF	TGTGCTAGTGGTTCCGGGACAGGCATCTATGGCTACACCTTC
TRBV14	TRBJ1-2	once	NA	CASRQTGDYGYTF	TGTGCCAGCAGACAGACAGGAGACTATGGCTACACCTTC
TRBV29-1	TRBJ2-1	few	NA	CSANTNRLYNEQFF	TGCAGCGCTAATACAAACCGGCTCTACAATGAGCAGTTCTTC
TRBV15	TRBJ1-1	NA	NA	CATSRERDTEAFF	TGTGCCACCAGCAGAGAAAGGGATACTGAAGCTTTCTTT
TRBV15	TRBJ2-6	NA	NA	CATSSGSGANVLTF	TGTGCCACCAGCAGTGGATCTGGGGCCAACGTCCTGACTTTC
TRBV5-1	TRBJ2-1	NA	TRBD1	CASSLRTGTVYNEQFF	TGCGCCAGCAGCTTGAGGACAGGGACGGTCTACAATGAGCAGTTCTTC
TRBV18	TRBJ2-5	few	TRBD1	CASSPRDRAQETQYF	TGTGCCAGCTCACCACGGGACAGGGCCCAAGAGACCCAGTACTTC
TRBV19	TRBJ2-1	few	NA	CASSVGGSSYNEQFF	TGTGCCAGTTCTGTTGGGGGGAGCTCCTACAATGAGCAGTTCTTC
TRBV5-1	TRBJ2-1	NA	NA	CASSLFRDDEQFF	TGCGCCAGCAGCTTGTTTCGGGACGATGAGCAGTTCTTC
TRBV5-6	TRBJ2-7	NA	NA	CASRPPIEDPAAYEQYF	TGTGCCAGCAGGCCACCCATTGAGGATCCGGCTGCCTACGAGCAGTACTTC
TRBV30	TRBJ2-1	NA	TRBD2	CAWNWPSGGYNEQFF	TGTGCCTGGAATTGGCCCAGCGGGGGATACAATGAGCAGTTCTTC
TRBV30	TRBJ1-1	few	NA	CAWSSNRVEAFF	TGTGCCTGGAGTTCTAACAGGGTCGAAGCTTTCTTT
TRBV25-1	TRBJ2-7	NA	TRBD1	CASSVGTGYEQYF	TGTGCCAGCAGCGTAGGGACAGGCTACGAGCAGTACTTC
TRBV27	TRBJ1-2	NA	NA	CASSPRGRGYGYTF	TGTGCCAGCAGCCCCCGGGGGCGCGGCTATGGCTACACCTTC
TRBV7-6	TRBJ2-7	NA	TRBD1	CASSLEQGAGYEQYF	TGTGCCAGCAGCTTAGAACAGGGGGCTGGCTACGAGCAGTACTTC
TRBV15	TRBJ1-1	few	NA	CATSRIKQGAEAFF	TGTGCCACCAGCAGAATTAAACAGGGCGCTGAAGCTTTCTTT
TRBV11-2	TRBJ2-5	NA	NA	CASSPLNRVQETQYF	TGTGCCAGCAGCCCGCTAAACAGGGTCCAAGAGACCCAGTACTTC
TRBV29-1	TRBJ1-1	NA	NA	CSAREQGLNTEAFF	TGCAGCGCTAGGGAACAGGGTTTGAACACTGAAGCTTTCTTT
TRBV29-1	TRBJ2-1	NA	TRBD1	CSVETLTGVNEQFF	TGCAGCGTTGAGACCTTGACAGGGGTCAATGAGCAGTTCTTC
TRBV7-9	TRBJ1-1	NA	NA	CASSLGDVLNTEAFF	TGTGCCAGCAGCTTAGGGGACGTTTTGAACACTGAAGCTTTCTTT
TRBV15	TRBJ1-2	NA	NA	CATSGGGSEGYTF	TGTGCCACCAGCGGGGGCGGATCGGAGGGCTACACCTTC
TRBV11-2	TRBJ2-1	few	NA	CASSSNEQFF	TGTGCCAGCAGCAGCAATGAGCAGTTCTTC
TRBV4-2	TRBJ2-7	few	NA	CASSQDPRGDDEQYF	TGTGCCAGCAGCCAAGATCCAAGGGGGGACGACGAGCAGTACTTC
TRBV29-1	TRBJ2-7	NA	NA	CSVENQGSYEQYF	TGCAGCGTTGAGAACCAGGGCAGTTACGAGCAGTACTTC
TRBV11-1	TRBJ2-7	NA	NA	CASSHVSGYEQYF	TGTGCCAGCAGCCACGTATCGGGCTACGAGCAGTACTTC
TRBV27	TRBJ2-3	NA	NA	CASSPSLGDSTDTQYF	TGTGCCAGCAGCCCTAGCCTGGGGGACAGCACAGATACGCAGTATTTT
TRBV30	TRBJ1-3	NA	NA	CAWSVMGTGNTIYF	TGTGCCTGGAGTGTAATGGGGACTGGAAACACCATATATTTT
TRBV13	TRBJ2-5	NA	NA	CASSLEIGPVETQYF	TGTGCCAGCAGCTTAGAAATCGGACCTGTCGAGACCCAGTACTTC
TRBV13	TRBJ1-5	NA	TRBD1	CASSEGTVNQPQHF	TGTGCCAGCAGCGAGGGGACAGTCAATCAGCCCCAGCATTTT
TRBV11-3	TRBJ2-6	few	NA	CASSLRKGKGANVLTF	TGTGCCAGCAGCTTAAGGAAGGGAAAGGGGGCCAACGTCCTGACTTTC
TRBV27	TRBJ2-2	NA	TRBD1	CASSPPGQGIAGELFF	TGTGCCAGCAGTCCGCCGGGACAGGGGATCGCCGGGGAGCTGTTTTTT
TRBV7-9	TRBJ2-7	NA	NA	CASSIDGYEQYF	TGTGCCAGCAGCATTGACGGATACGAGCAGTACTTC
TRBV27	TRBJ2-6	once	NA	CASSIISGANVLTF	TGTGCCAGCAGTATTATTTCTGGGGCCAACGTCCTGACTTTC
TRBV28	TRBJ1-1	NA	NA	CASSFWVKTEAFF	TGTGCCAGCAGTTTCTGGGTGAAGACTGAAGCTTTCTTT
TRBV5-1	TRBJ2-1	NA	NA	CASSLDDEQFF	TGCGCCAGCAGCTTGGACGATGAGCAGTTCTTC
TRBV27	TRBJ2-3	NA	NA	CASSSAGTQYF	TGTGCCAGCAGTTCGGCAGGGACGCAGTATTTT
TRBV5-1	TRBJ2-1	NA	TRBD2	CASRLAGVNNEQFF	TGCGCCAGCCGACTAGCGGGGGTGAACAATGAGCAGTTCTTC
TRBV4-3	TRBJ1-2	NA	NA	CASSQNVQTNYGYTF	TGCGCCAGCAGCCAAAACGTACAAACCAACTATGGCTACACCTTC
TRBV7-2	TRBJ2-3	NA	NA	CASTFGDTQYF	TGTGCCAGCACCTTCGGGGATACGCAGTATTTT
TRBV4-1	TRBJ2-7	NA	NA	CASSQDGSYEQYF	TGCGCCAGCAGCCAGGACGGTTCCTACGAGCAGTACTTC
TRBV11-2	TRBJ2-7	NA	NA	CASSQTPVYEQYF	TGTGCCAGCAGCCAAACACCCGTATACGAGCAGTACTTC
TRBV15	TRBJ2-3	NA	NA	CATSREGTDTQYF	TGTGCCACCAGCAGAGAAGGCACAGATACGCAGTATTTT